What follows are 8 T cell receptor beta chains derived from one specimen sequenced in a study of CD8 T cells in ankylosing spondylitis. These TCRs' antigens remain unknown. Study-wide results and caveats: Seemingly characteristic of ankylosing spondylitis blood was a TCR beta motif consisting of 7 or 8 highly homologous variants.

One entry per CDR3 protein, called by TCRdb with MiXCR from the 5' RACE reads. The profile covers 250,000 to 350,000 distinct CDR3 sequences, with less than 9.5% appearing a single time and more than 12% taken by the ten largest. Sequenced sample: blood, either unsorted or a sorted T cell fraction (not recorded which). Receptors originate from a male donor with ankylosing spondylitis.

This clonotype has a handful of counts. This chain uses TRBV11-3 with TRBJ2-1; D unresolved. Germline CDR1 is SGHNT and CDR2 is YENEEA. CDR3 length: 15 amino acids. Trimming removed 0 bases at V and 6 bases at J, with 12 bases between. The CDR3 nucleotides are TGTGCCAGCAGCTTAGAAGCTGAACCAACCAATGAGCAGTTCTTC. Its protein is CASSLEAEPTNEQFF. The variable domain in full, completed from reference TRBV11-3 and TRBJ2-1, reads EAGVVQSPRYKIIEKKQPVAFWCNPISGHNTLYWYLQNLGQGPELLIRYENEEAVDDSQLPKDRFSAERLKGVDSTLKIQPAELGDSAVYLCASSLEAEPTNEQFFGPGTRLTVL.

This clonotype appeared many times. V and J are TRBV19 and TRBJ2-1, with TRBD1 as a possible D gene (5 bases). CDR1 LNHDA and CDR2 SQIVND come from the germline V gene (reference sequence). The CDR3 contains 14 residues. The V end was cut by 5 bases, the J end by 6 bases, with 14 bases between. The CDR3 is CASSGRVPFNEQFF. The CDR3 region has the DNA TGTGCCAGTAGTGGCAGGGTCCCTTTCAATGAGCAGTTCTTC.

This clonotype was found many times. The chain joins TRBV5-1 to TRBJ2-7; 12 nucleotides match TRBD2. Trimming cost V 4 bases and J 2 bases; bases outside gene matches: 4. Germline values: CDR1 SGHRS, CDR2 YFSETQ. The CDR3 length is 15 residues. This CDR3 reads CASSPRLAGAYEQYF. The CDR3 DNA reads TGCGCCAGCAGCCCCCGACTAGCGGGAGCCTACGAGCAGTACTTC.

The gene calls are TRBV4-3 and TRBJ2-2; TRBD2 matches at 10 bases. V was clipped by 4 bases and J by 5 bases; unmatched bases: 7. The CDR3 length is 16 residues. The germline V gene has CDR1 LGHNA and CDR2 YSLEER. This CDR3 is CASSRRTSGGTGELFF. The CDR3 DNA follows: TGCGCCAGCAGCCGCCGGACTAGCGGAGGGACCGGGGAGCTGTTTTTT.

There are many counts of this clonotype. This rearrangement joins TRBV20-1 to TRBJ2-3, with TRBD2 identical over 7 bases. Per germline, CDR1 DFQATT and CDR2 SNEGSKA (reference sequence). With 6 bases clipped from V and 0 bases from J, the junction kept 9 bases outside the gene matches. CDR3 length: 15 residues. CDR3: CSAPLAVSSTDTQYF. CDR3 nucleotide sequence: TGCAGTGCCCCCCTAGCGGTCTCTAGCACAGATACGCAGTATTTT.

CDR3 protein: CARLRQGSSNEQFF. The CDR3, as DNA: TGTGCCAGACTAAGACAGGGCTCATCCAATGAGCAGTTCTTC. J is TRBJ2-1 and V is TRBV7-9; 7 bases match TRBD1. The V segment lost 9 bases and the J segment 6 bases; nucleotides outside the gene matches: 11. The CDR3 contains 14 residues. Per germline, CDR1 SEHNR and CDR2 FQNEAQ (reference sequence).

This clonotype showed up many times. This CDR3 is CATSRAPRGATSSYEQYF. CDR3 DNA sequence: TGTGCCACCAGCAGAGCTCCGCGGGGGGCAACTAGCTCCTACGAGCAGTACTTC. The chain is built from TRBV15 and TRBJ2-7, with TRBD2 matching over 8 bases. This CDR3 has 18 residues. V was clipped by 1 base and J by 0 bases; unmatched bases: 11. Germline-derived CDR1 and CDR2 are LNHNV and YYDKDF (reference sequence). The full variable domain, with the rest looked up from reference TRBV15 and TRBJ2-7, is DAMVIQNPRYQVTQFGKPVTLSCSQTLNHNVMYWYQQKSSQAPKLLFHYYDKDFNNEADTPDNFQSRRPNTSFCFLDIRSPGLGDTAMYLCATSRAPRGATSSYEQYFGPGTRLTVT.

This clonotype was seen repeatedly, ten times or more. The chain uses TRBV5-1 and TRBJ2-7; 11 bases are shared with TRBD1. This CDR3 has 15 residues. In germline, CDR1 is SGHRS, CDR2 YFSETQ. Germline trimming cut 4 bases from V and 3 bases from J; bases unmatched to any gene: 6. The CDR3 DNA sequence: TGCGCCAGCAGCCCTTACGGGACAGGGGGCTACGAGCAGTACTTC. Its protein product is CASSPYGTGGYEQYF.